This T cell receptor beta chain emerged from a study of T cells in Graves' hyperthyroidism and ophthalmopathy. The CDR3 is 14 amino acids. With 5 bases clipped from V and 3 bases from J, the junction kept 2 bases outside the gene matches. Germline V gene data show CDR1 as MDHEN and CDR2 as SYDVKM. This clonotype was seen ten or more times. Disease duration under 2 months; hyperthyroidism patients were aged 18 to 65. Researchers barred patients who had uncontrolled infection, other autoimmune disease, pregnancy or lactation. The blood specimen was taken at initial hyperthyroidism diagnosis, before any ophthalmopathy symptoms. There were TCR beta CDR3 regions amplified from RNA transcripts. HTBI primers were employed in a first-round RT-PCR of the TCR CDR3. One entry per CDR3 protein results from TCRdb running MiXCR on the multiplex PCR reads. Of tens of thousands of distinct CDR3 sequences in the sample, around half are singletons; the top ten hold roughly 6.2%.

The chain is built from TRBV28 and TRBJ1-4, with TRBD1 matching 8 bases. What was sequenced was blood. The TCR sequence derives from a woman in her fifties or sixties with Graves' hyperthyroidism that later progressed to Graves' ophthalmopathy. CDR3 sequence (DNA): TGTGCCAGCAGTCGACAGGGGTCTAATGAAAAACTGTTTTTT. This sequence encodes CASSRQGSNEKLFF.